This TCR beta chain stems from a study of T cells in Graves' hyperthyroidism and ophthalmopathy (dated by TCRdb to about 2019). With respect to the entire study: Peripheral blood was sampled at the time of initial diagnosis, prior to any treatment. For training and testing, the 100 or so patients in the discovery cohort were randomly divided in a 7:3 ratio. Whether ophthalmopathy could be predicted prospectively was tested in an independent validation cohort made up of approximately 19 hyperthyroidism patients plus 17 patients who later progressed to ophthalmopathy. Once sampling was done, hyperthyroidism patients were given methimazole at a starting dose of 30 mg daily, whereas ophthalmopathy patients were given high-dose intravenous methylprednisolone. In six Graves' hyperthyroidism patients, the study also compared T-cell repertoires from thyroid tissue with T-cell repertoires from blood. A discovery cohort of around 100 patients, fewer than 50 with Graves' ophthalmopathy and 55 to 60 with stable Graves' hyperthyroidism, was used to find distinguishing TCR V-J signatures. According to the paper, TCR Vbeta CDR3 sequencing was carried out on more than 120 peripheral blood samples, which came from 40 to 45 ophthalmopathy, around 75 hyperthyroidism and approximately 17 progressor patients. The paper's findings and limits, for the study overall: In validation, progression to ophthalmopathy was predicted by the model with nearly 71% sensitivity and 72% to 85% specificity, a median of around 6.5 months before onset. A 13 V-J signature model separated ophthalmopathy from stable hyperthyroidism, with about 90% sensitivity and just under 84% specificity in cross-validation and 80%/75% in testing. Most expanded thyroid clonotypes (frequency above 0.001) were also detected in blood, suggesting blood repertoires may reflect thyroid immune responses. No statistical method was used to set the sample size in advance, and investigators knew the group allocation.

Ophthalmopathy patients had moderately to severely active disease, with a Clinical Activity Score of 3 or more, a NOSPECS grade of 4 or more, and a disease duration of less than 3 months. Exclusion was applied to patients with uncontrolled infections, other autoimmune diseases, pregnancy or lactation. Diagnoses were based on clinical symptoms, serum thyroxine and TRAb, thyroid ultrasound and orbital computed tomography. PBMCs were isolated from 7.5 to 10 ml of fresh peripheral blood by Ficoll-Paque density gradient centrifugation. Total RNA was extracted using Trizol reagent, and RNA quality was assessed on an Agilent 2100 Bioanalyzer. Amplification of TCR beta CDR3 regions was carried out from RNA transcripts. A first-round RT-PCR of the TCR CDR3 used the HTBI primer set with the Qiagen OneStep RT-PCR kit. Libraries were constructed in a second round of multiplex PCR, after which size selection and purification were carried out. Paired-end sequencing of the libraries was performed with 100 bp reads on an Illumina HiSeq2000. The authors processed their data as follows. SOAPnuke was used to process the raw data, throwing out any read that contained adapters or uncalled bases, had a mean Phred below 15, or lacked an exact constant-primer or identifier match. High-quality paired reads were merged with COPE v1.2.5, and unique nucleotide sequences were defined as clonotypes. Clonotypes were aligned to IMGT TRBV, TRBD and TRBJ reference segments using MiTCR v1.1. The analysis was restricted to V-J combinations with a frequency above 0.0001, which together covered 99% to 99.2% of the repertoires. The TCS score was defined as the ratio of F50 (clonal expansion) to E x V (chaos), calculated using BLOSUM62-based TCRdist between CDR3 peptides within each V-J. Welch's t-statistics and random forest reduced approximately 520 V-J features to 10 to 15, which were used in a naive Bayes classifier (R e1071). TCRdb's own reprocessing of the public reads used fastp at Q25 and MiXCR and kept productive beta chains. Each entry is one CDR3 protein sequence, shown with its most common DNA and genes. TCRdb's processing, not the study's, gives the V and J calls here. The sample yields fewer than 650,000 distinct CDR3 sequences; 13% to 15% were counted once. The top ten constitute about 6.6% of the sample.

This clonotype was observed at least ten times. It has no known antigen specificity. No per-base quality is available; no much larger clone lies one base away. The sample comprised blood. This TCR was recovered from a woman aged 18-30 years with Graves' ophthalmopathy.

The CDR3 region: CATLGEGASGSYEQYF. The nucleotide sequence is TGTGCCACCTTAGGGGAGGGGGCGAGCGGGTCCTACGAGCAGTACTTC. Recombination joined TRBV2 with TRBJ2-7; the D segment might be TRBD1 or TRBD2, since each matches 7 bases. From the cysteine through the phenylalanine, the CDR3 covers 16 amino acids. Kept here is only the CDR3 DNA, which spans 48 bases and is read in frame from base 1. The germline V gene yields SNHLY for CDR1 and FYNNEI for CDR2. V drops 10 bases and J drops 1 base, leaving 23 bases in between.